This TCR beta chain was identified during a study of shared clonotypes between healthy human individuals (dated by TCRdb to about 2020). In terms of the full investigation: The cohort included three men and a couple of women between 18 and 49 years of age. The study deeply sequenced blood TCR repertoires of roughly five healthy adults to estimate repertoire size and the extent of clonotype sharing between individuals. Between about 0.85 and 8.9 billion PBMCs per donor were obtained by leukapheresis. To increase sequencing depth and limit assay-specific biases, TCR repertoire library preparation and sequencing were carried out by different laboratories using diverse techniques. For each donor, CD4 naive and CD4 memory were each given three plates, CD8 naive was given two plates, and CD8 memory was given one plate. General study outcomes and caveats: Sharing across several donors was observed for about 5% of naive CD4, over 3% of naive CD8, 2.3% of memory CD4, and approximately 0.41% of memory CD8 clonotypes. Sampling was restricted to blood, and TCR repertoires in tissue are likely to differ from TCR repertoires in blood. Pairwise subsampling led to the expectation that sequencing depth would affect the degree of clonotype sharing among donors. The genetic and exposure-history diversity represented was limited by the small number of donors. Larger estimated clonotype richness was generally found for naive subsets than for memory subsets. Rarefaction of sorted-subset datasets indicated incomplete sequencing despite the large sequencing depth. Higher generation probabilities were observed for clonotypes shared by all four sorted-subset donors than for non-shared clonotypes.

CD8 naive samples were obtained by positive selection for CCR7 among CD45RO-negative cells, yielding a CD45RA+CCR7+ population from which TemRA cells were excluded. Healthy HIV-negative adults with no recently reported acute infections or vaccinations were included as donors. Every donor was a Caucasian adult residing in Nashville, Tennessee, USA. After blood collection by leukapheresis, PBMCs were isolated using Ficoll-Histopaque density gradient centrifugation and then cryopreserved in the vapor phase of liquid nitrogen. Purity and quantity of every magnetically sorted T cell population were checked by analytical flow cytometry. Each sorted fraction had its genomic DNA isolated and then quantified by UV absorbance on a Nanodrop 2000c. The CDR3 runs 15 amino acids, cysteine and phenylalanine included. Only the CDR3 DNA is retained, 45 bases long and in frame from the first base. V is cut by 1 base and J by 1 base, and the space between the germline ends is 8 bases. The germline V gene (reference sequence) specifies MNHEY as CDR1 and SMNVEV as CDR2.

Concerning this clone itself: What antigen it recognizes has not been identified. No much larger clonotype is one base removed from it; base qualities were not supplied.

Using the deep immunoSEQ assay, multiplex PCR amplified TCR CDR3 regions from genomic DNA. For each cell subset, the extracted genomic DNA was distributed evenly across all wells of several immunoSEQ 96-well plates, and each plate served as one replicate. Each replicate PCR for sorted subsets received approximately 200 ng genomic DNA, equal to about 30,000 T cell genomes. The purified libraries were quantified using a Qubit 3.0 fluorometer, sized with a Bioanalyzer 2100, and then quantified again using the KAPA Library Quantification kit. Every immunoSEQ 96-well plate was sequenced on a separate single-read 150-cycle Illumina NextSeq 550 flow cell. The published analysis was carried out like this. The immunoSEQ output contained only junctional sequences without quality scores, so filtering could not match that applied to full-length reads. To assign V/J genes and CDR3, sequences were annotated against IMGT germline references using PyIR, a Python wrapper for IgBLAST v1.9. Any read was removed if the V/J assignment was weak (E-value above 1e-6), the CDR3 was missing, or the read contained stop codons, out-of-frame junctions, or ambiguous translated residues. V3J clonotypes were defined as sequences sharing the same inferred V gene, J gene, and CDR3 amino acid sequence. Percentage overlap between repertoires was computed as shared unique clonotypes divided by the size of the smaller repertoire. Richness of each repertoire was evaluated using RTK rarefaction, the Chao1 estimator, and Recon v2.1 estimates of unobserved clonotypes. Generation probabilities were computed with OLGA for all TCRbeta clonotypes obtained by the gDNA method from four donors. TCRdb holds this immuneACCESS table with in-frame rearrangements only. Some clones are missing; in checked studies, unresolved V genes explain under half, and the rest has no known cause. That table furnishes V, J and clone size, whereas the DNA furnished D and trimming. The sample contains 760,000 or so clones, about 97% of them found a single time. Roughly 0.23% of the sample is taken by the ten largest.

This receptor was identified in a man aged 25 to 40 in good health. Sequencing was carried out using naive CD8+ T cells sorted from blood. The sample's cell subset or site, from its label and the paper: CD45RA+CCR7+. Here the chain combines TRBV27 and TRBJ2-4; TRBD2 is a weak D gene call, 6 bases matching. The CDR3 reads CASSLYAGAKNIQYF. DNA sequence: TGTGCCAGCAGTTTATATGCGGGGGCCAAAAACATTCAGTACTTC.